The entry below gives a single T cell receptor (beta chain) sequence along with its context. As yet, its antigen is unknown. Other DNA sequences from this sample encode an identical CDR3 as well. This specimen belongs to a study of cytomegalovirus exposure and HLA in healthy donors. Overall study: A prior study identified 90 million to 120 million unique TCR beta sequences from 190 million or so T cells.

Study results and limitations: Immune exposure data for these donors was limited to CMV serostatus.

Germline V gives CDR1 SGHRS, CDR2 YFSETQ. V lost 4 bases to trimming and J lost 3 bases; unmatched junction nucleotides: 4. The CDR3 length is 14 residues. This PCR relied on a set of 60 Vbeta primers and 13 Jbeta primers. Source study methods: Unique TCR beta chains totaled 80 million to 100 million in a later count, with 8.5 million to 12 million of them shared. Produced via immunoSEQ multiplex PCR; TCRdb's table is partial and in-frame only. V and J calls and clone size come straight from that table; D and trimming were deduced from the DNA. Of approximately 150,000 clones listed, about 70% are singletons.

This TCR was recovered from a woman between 35 and 50 years old in good health and CMV-seronegative. The sequenced sample consisted of PBMCs. The rearrangement links TRBV5-1 to TRBJ2-3; 8 positions agree with TRBD1. CDR3 DNA sequence: TGCGCCAGCAGCACCGGACAGGGAACAGATACGCAGTATTTT. It yields the protein CASSTGQGTDTQYF. Using reference TRBV5-1 and TRBJ2-3 for the parts outside the CDR3, the full variable domain is KAGVTQTPRYLIKTRGQQVTLSCSPISGHRSVSWYQQTPGQGLQFLFEYFSETQRNKGNFPGRFSGRQFSNSRSEMNVSTLELGDSALYLCASSTGQGTDTQYFGPGTRLTVL.